The clone carrying this TCR beta chain was counted ten times or more. This sample's TCRbeta library carried unique molecular identifier barcodes. From the PCR reads, TCRdb called clonotypes with MiXCR, one entry per CDR3 protein. The table shows tens of thousands of distinct CDR3 sequences, with 5% to 6.5% occurring only once. CDR3 length: 15 residues. Trimming cost V 0 bases and J 2 bases, with 9 bases left between them. Germline V CDR1 and CDR2: SGHKS, YYEKEE (reference sequence). The data belong to a study of T-cell reconstitution after alpha-beta-depleted transplantation in children. This rearrangement joins TRBV5-5 to TRBJ2-4; D is undetermined. The input for sequencing was PBMCs, mostly from graft donor cells, taken 60 days after TCRalphabeta/CD19-depleted stem cell transplant. The receptor was derived from a female patient aged 2 to 10 who had a stem cell transplant for aplastic anemia, so the T cells may come from the graft donor. The CDR3 loop is CASSLEGYTKNIQYF. DNA of the CDR3: TGTGCCAGCAGCTTGGAAGGGTATACCAAAAACATTCAGTACTTC.